This is a list of T cell receptor beta chains from one sample in a study of OX40 agonist ivuxolimab in advanced cancers. The method was immunoSEQ multiplex PCR; TCRdb's version includes in-frame clones alone and lacks a portion of them. In the table there are about 74,000 clones, 75% to 95% of which are singletons. The material sequenced was CD4+ or CD8+ T cells sorted from blood, taken in a trial of the OX40 agonist ivuxolimab. The receptor set was obtained from an adult with an advanced solid tumor such as melanoma, head and neck, liver or kidney cancer. The CDR3 runs from the conserved cysteine through the conserved F or W. Each record gives: J gene, D gene, clone size, V gene, CDR3 protein, CDR3 DNA. The D gene is left open where the match is weak. Clone size appears in some rows only: once, few, many, or a class for an expanded clone.

J: TRBJ1-1; D: TRBD1; size: -; V: TRBV7-9; CDR3: CASSPRQGREFYTEAFF; DNA: TGTGCCAGCAGCCCTCGACAGGGGCGAGAGTTTTACACTGAAGCTTTCTTT
J: TRBJ2-7; D: -; size: -; V: TRBV28; CDR3: CASGGSSYEQYF; DNA: TGTGCCAGCGGGGGATCCTCCTACGAGCAGTACTTC
J: TRBJ2-7; D: -; size: -; V: TRBV11-2; CDR3: CASSHPWYEQYF; DNA: TGTGCCAGCAGCCACCCCTGGTACGAGCAGTACTTC
J: TRBJ1-1; D: -; size: -; V: TRBV9; CDR3: CASSPNQNTEAFF; DNA: TGTGCCAGCAGCCCTAATCAGAACACTGAAGCTTTCTTT
J: TRBJ2-1; D: TRBD2; size: -; V: TRBV19; CDR3: CASSPAPVAGSSYNEQFF; DNA: TGTGCCAGTAGTCCAGCCCCAGTAGCGGGAAGCTCCTACAATGAGCAGTTCTTC
J: TRBJ1-2; D: -; size: -; V: TRBV5-6; CDR3: CASSFGMGYTF; DNA: TGTGCCAGCAGCTTTGGGATGGGCTACACCTTC
J: TRBJ2-2; D: -; size: -; V: TRBV7-2; CDR3: CASSPWTFSNTGELFF; DNA: TGTGCCAGCAGCCCTTGGACTTTTTCGAACACCGGGGAGCTGTTTTTT
J: TRBJ1-1; D: -; size: -; V: TRBV7-9; CDR3: CASSSDSGGTEAFF; DNA: TGTGCCAGCAGCTCCGACAGCGGGGGCACTGAAGCTTTCTTT
J: TRBJ2-1; D: TRBD2; size: -; V: TRBV28; CDR3: CASSFNIDLAGGFNEQFF; DNA: TGTGCCAGCAGTTTTAATATCGATCTAGCGGGAGGTTTCAATGAGCAGTTCTTC
J: TRBJ1-2; D: TRBD1; size: -; V: TRBV4-3; CDR3: CASSPYRGEYGYTF; DNA: TGCGCCAGCAGCCCATACAGGGGGGAGTATGGCTACACCTTC
J: TRBJ1-2; D: TRBD1; size: -; V: TRBV7-9; CDR3: CASSLGTGDYGYTF; DNA: TGTGCCAGCAGCTTAGGGACAGGCGACTATGGCTACACCTTC
J: TRBJ2-7; D: -; size: -; V: TRBV6-1; CDR3: CASSEVPRGPYEQYF; DNA: TGTGCCAGCAGTGAAGTACCCCGGGGACCCTACGAGCAGTACTTC
J: TRBJ1-2; D: TRBD1; size: -; V: TRBV4-3; CDR3: CASSHLGTDYGYTF; DNA: TGCGCCAGCAGCCATCTCGGGACAGATTATGGCTACACCTTC
J: TRBJ2-1; D: -; size: -; V: TRBV2; CDR3: CASSEDSRQVGFTEQFF; DNA: TGTGCCAGCAGTGAGGATTCGAGACAGGTCGGCTTTACTGAGCAGTTCTTC
J: TRBJ1-2; D: TRBD1; size: -; V: TRBV4-3; CDR3: CASSQAVSGQLFLPYGYTF; DNA: TGCGCCAGCAGCCAAGCTGTCTCGGGACAGCTCTTCTTACCCTATGGCTACACCTTC
J: TRBJ2-7; D: TRBD2; size: -; V: TRBV11-2; CDR3: CASSFNLAGGGSYEQYF; DNA: TGTGCCAGCAGCTTTAACCTAGCGGGGGGTGGCTCCTACGAGCAGTACTTC
J: TRBJ1-1; D: TRBD1; size: once; V: TRBV19; CDR3: CASSMGQGNTEAFF; DNA: TGTGCCAGTAGTATGGGACAGGGGAACACTGAAGCTTTCTTT
J: TRBJ1-1; D: -; size: -; V: TRBV19; CDR3: CASSIGSTMNTEAFF; DNA: TGTGCCAGTAGTATCGGGAGTACCATGAACACTGAAGCTTTCTTT
J: TRBJ2-7; D: TRBD1; size: -; V: TRBV7-9; CDR3: CASSQPGTGAFSYEQYF; DNA: TGTGCCAGCAGCCAACCAGGGACAGGGGCTTTTTCCTACGAGCAGTACTTC
J: TRBJ2-3; D: -; size: -; V: TRBV6-4; CDR3: CASGVSGDSTDTQYF; DNA: TGTGCCAGCGGAGTCAGCGGAGATAGCACAGATACGCAGTATTTT
J: TRBJ2-5; D: -; size: -; V: TRBV15; CDR3: CATSGMETQYF; DNA: TGTGCCACCAGCGGTATGGAGACCCAGTACTTC
J: TRBJ1-2; D: -; size: -; V: TRBV19; CDR3: CASSIGGASYGYTF; DNA: TGTGCCAGTAGTATAGGAGGGGCCAGCTATGGCTACACCTTC